Reported below is one TCR beta chain. This clone has just one count. The specificity of this receptor is unknown. One base away there is no much larger clone; base qualities are not given. This specimen belongs to a study of CD8+ T cells in alopecia areata (dated by TCRdb to the late 2010s). Study-level background: Treated patients were enrolled in an open-label pilot trial of oral tofacitinib at 5 to 10 mg twice daily for moderate-to-severe alopecia areata. Scalp clonality was compared among normal scalp (n=4), patchy alopecia areata scalp (n=8), and alopecia totalis/universalis scalp (n=8). TCRbeta CDR3 regions were amplified by immunoSEQ multiplex PCR using 35 Vbeta forward and 13 Jbeta reverse primers. High-throughput TCRbeta sequencing was used to examine T cell clonal expansion in alopecia areata in both the C3H/HeJ mouse model and human patients. RNA was extracted with the PAXgene miRNA kit for fixed scalp, the miRNeasy kit for PBMCs, and the RNeasy kit for mouse skin. For the treated patients, the SALT score, which quantifies what percentage of scalp surface area is affected, served as the measure of disease severity. Tofacitinib was administered for 6 to 18 months, and 6 months of follow-up off drug were then conducted to assess delayed response and recurrence. Patients on tofacitinib were biopsied at baseline and after 4 and 24 weeks of treatment, and several of the patients also had a later scalp biopsy. In humans, TCRbeta sequencing was performed on scalp tissue and on sorted CD4+ and CD8+ peripheral blood T cells from healthy controls and from patients with patchy or totalis/universalis alopecia areata.

The library was prepared using the immunoSEQ multiplex PCR assay. For TCR sequencing, RNA was extracted from every sample and reverse transcribed into cDNA to serve as template. First-strand cDNA was synthesized with SuperScript III using a 2:1 mix of oligo-dT and random hexamers. A synthetic immune receptor repertoire was used to gauge amplification bias, and whatever bias remained was removed computationally. Per the authors' processing: Raw reads were preprocessed to remove errors, and CDR3 was defined by IMGT conventions from the conserved cysteine to phenylalanine. Clonality was computed as 1 minus the Shannon entropy, with the entropy normalized by log2 of the number of productive unique TCRs. Whether scalp clones were CD4 or CD8 was inferred by matching scalp TCRbeta sequences against CD4 and CD8 repertoires sorted from blood. Sourced from immuneACCESS, this table was stored by TCRdb with only in-frame sequences that have V and J called. A share of the clones is absent; for the studies checked, an unresolved V gene accounts for under half, and the remainder has no known explanation. For V, J and clone size, that table is used; D and trimming come from the DNA. Here the sample has over 70,000 clones; around two thirds occur a single time. Around a quarter of the sample is in the top ten clones.

The time point label for this specimen denotes: 20 to 30 weeks on oral tofacitinib. In the paper's terms, the treatment or condition label means: oral pan-JAK inhibitor, 5-10 mg twice daily. From alopecia areata patients, peripheral blood was collected along with lesional scalp punch biopsies. PBMCs were isolated by density centrifugation and stained for CD3, CD4 and CD8, and CD4+ and CD8+ T cells were sorted on a FACSAria. V lost 6 bases and J lost 0 bases, and the count of bases not matched to a germline gene is 5. Based on the germline V gene, the CDR1 and CDR2 sequences are SGHDN and FVKESK. The CDR3 goes from the cysteine to the phenylalanine over 15 residues. Just CDR3 DNA is preserved here, 45 bases in frame from base 1. The paper as a whole reports these results and caveats: Many expanded lesional clones persisted in scalp and blood during tofacitinib treatment, which may partly explain relapse after stopping treatment. Compared with mice, TCR sequences shared between patients were less clear, possibly partly because of HLA diversity across the patient population. Because the treated cohort was small and had just a single nonresponder, larger studies are needed to establish links between baseline CD8+ expansion and response. With tofacitinib, both scalp clonality and the number of expanded CD8+ clones among the top 100 scalp clones went down significantly. Unlike mouse skin, where gammadelta T cells dominate, normal human skin contains resident alphabeta T cells that get sequenced too, which complicates analysis of the scalp TCR repertoire. Compared with normal scalp, lesional scalp had higher clonality and more expanded CD8+ clones, particularly in alopecia totalis/universalis, a pattern that suggests antigenic drive.

The sequence is built from TRBV14 and TRBJ2-3, and 8 junction bases match TRBD2. The receptor was derived from a human donor with alopecia areata. The sequences come from CD8+ T cells sorted from blood, collected at week 24, from a patient treated with tofacitinib. In nucleotide form, the sequence is TGTGCCAGCAGTCACTTAGCGGGGAGCACAGATACGCAGTATTTT. This gives the protein CASSHLAGSTDTQYF.